The present T cell receptor (beta chain) was sequenced within a study of response to subunit inactivated influenza vaccine (dated by TCRdb to about 2018). About the study as a whole: The study used deep quantitative T cell receptor repertoire profiling to track responses to a trivalent subunit inactivated influenza vaccine.

Library preparation employed RT-PCR. The run used an Illumina HiSeq 2500. TCRdb ran its own pipeline on the public reads, namely fastp trimming at Q25 and MiXCR clone calling, and kept in-frame beta chains. Here each entry gathers all rows of one CDR3 protein and keeps the most common genes and DNA. The sample records 500,000 to 600,000 distinct CDR3 sequences, approximately 11% of which are singletons. Together, the top ten hold 11% of the sample. This clonotype was counted many times. The target of this receptor is not known. No base qualities exist here, and no much larger clone lies one base off it. Including the terminal cysteine and phenylalanine, the CDR3 comprises 16 residues. Only the CDR3 DNA is retained, 48 bases long and in frame from the first base. The CDR1 and CDR2 encoded by the germline V gene are SGHTA and FQGNSA. Here V drops 2 bases and J drops 10 bases, and the junction holds 8 bases not matched to any gene.

General conclusions and limits of the study: The authors proposed that each seasonal influenza vaccination may bring in only a limited number of new T cells.

Separately, the same data were catalogued under a study of T cells expressing NK-cell markers. The second paper states: The TCR beta cDNA libraries were made using 5'RACE template switching, a step that added both a universal primer site and unique molecular identifiers. About 8 donors provided sorted CD3+CD56+NKG2C+, CD3+CD56+NKG2C- and CD3+CD56-NKG2C+ T-cell subsets, whose TCR beta-chain repertoires were profiled. Among the eight sequenced donors, only one was HCMV-seronegative, while the other seven were HCMV-seropositive. In several experiments an anti-gammadeltaTCR antibody was added to restrict sorting to alphabetaTCR-expressing T cells. In six donors, the dominant CD3+CD56+NKG2C+ clonotypes ranked among the top 10 CD8+ clonotypes, making up roughly 1.0-7.0% of CD8+ T cells. Those dominant clonotypes were again the most abundant among CD3+CD56-NKG2C+ cells in a few donors, at about 25-65%. It remained unclear whether the expanded NKG2C-expressing T cell clones were specific for HCMV antigens. All eight donors whose samples were sequenced were randomly selected healthy volunteers, three of them men and five women. HCMV serostatus was determined by detecting HCMV-specific IgG in serum with a commercial ELISA kit. Ficoll density gradient centrifugation was used to isolate peripheral blood mononuclear cells from blood. Bulk peripheral blood T-cell repertoires were additionally sequenced from unsorted PBMC for about six donors. cDNA synthesis was primed from the TCR beta constant segment, followed by two successive PCR amplification steps. Illumina HiSeq 2000/2500, MiSeq or NextSeq was used to sequence libraries as 2 x 150 bp reads. Reads were demultiplexed and grouped by UMI with MIGEC, and clonotypes were assembled and quantified with MiTCR. To exclude erroneous sequences, any TCR cDNA sequence not supported by at least two reads was discarded. The tcR package was used for downstream repertoire analysis, with clonotypes matched between fractions based on CDR3 nucleotide sequence plus V segment. VDJmatch was used to annotate antigen specificity against VDJdb, with one amino acid substitution in CDR3 allowed.

This receptor was identified in a man between 50 and 59 years old who received an inactivated influenza vaccine. Donor details come from another sample of the same person, matched by shared clones. The chain is encoded by TRBV7-2 joined to TRBJ2-1; TRBD2 aligns with 13 central bases. The sample consisted of PBMCs from blood, taken on the day of vaccination. CDR3 region: CASSLLSLAGGREQFF. The base sequence is TGTGCCAGCAGCTTATTATCACTAGCGGGGGGGCGAGAGCAGTTCTTC. With the portions outside the CDR3 filled from the reference TRBV7-2 and TRBJ2-1 genes, the complete variable region becomes GAGVSQSPSNKVTEKGKDVELRCDPISGHTALYWYRQSLGQGLEFLIYFQGNSAPDKSGLPSDRFSAERTGGSVSTLTIQRTQQEDSAVYLCASSLLSLAGGREQFFGPGTRLTVL.